These 2 T cell receptor beta chains share one sample of origin, sequenced in a study of blood T cell repertoires in COVID-19. Only in-frame clones appear in the TCRdb table, and some are missing; sequencing was by immunoSEQ multiplex PCR. Of 65,000 to 75,000 clones in the sample, approximately 87% were seen once. Input material: peripheral blood. These receptors originate from a man between 50 and 59 years old with active COVID-19.

In nucleotides, the CDR3 is TGTGCCAGCAGTTCTCTAAGGACTAGCGAACGTCCCAATGAGCAGTTCTTC. This encodes CASSSLRTSERPNEQFF. The J gene is TRBJ2-1, the V gene TRBV11-2; TRBD2 matches at 9 bases. The CDR3 has 17 residues. Per the germline V gene, CDR1 is SGHAT and CDR2 is FQNNGV. After removal of 6 bases from V and 6 bases from J, the junction contained 15 bases not matched to a gene.

The rearrangement links TRBV9 to TRBJ2-1, with D possibly matching TRBD2 (5 bases). This CDR3 is 15 amino acids long. Trimming cost V 0 bases and J 7 bases, with 14 bases left between them. CDR1 SGDLS and CDR2 YYNGEE come from the germline V gene. CDR3 DNA: TGTGCCAGCAGCGTAGCACGCGGGCCTTGGAATGAGCAGTTCTTC. Its translation: CASSVARGPWNEQFF.